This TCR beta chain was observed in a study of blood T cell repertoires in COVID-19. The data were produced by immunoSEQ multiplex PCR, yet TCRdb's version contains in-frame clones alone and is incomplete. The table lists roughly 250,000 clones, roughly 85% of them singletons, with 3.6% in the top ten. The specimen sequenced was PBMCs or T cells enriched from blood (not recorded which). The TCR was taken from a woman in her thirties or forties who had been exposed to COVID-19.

The CDR3 bases are TGTGCCAGCAGCCCATGGGACAGTTTTTATGGCTACACCTTC. Translated: CASSPWDSFYGYTF. The V and J genes are TRBV9 and TRBJ1-2; 7 positions agree with TRBD1. V shed 4 bases, J shed 5 bases, and the junction held 8 bases outside the gene matches. Germline CDR1 SGDLS, CDR2 YYNGEE. This CDR3 is built from 14 residues.